The 25 T cell receptor beta chains listed next were all sequenced from one sample in a study of blood T cell repertoires in COVID-19. Profiling relied on immunoSEQ multiplex PCR, and the TCRdb table lists in-frame clones only, not all of them. This table has around 180,000 clones, over 65% appearing once. Sequences were obtained from peripheral blood. The receptors derive from a woman older than 75 with acute or convalescent COVID-19.

V and J are TRBV30 and TRBJ1-1, with a tentative D call TRBD1 (5 bases). The CDR3 has 13 amino acids. Trimming stripped 4 bases from V and 6 bases from J, with 15 bases between. Germline V CDR1 and CDR2: GTSNPN, SVGIG (reference sequence). CDR3 in amino acids: CAWIGTYEAEAFF. CDR3 nucleotides: TGTGCCTGGATCGGGACTTATGAAGCTGAAGCTTTCTTT.

The chain joins TRBV2 to TRBJ2-7, with 9 positions matching TRBD2. The CDR3 contains 19 residues. Germline CDR1 SNHLY, CDR2 FYNNEI. After removal of 5 bases from V and 0 bases from J, the junction contained 17 bases not matched to a gene. The CDR3 sequence is CASSRKPLPLAGRSYEQYF. In DNA, the CDR3 is TGTGCCAGCAGTAGGAAACCGCTACCACTAGCGGGCCGCTCCTACGAGCAGTACTTC.

This clone was found a few times. V gene TRBV6-5 combines with J gene TRBJ2-5; tentative D call: TRBD1 (5 bases). CDR1 and CDR2 from the germline V gene are MNHEY and SVGAGI. This CDR3 region has 14 residues. V shed 6 bases and J shed 1 base, with 12 bases lying between them. CDR3 DNA: TGTGCCAGCAGCAAGACAGCTATCCAAGAGACCCAGTACTTC. Its translation is CASSKTAIQETQYF.

In its sample, this clone was seen a few times. The chain recombines TRBV6-5 with TRBJ1-5; possible D gene TRBD1, 6 bases. CDR3 length: 15 residues. Per germline, CDR1 MNHEY and CDR2 SVGAGI. Trimming cost V 0 bases and J 5 bases, with 11 bases left between them. The CDR3 sequence: CASSYSAGAHQPQHF. The CDR3 nucleotides are TGTGCCAGCAGTTACTCAGCAGGGGCCCATCAGCCCCAGCATTTT.

The chain recombines TRBV4-1 with TRBJ2-7, with a tentative D call TRBD2 (6 bases). There are 14 residues in the CDR3. Trimming removed 0 bases from V and 2 bases from J, with 8 bases in between. The germline V gene has CDR1 MGHRA and CDR2 YSYEKL. The CDR3 sequence is CASSQEGGPYEQYF. The DNA for the CDR3 is TGCGCCAGCAGCCAAGAGGGGGGTCCCTACGAGCAGTACTTC.

The chain uses TRBV5-1 and TRBJ2-1; 10 nucleotides align to TRBD2. V lost 4 bases and J lost 7; bases outside the gene matches: 8. The CDR3 length is 15 residues. From germline, CDR1 is SGHRS and CDR2 YFSETQ. CDR3 sequence: CASSLSGRAINEQFF. In DNA, the CDR3 is TGCGCCAGCAGCCTAAGCGGGAGGGCCATTAATGAGCAGTTCTTC. The variable domain in full, completed from reference TRBV5-1 and TRBJ2-1, reads KAGVTQTPRYLIKTRGQQVTLSCSPISGHRSVSWYQQTPGQGLQFLFEYFSETQRNKGNFPGRFSGRQFSNSRSEMNVSTLELGDSALYLCASSLSGRAINEQFFGPGTRLTVL.

V and J are TRBV2 and TRBJ2-1, with 15 bases fitting TRBD2. J was trimmed by 10 bases and V by 7 bases; bases with no gene match: 5. The CDR3 runs 14 residues. Germline V gene data show CDR1 as SNHLY and CDR2 as FYNNEI. The CDR3 DNA is TGTGCCAGCACCCTTGGGACTAGCGGGAGGGAGCAGTTCTTC. Translation: CASTLGTSGREQFF.

The rearrangement joins TRBV3-1 (or the pseudogene TRBV3-2) to TRBJ2-1; 10 bases fit TRBD2. After removal of 6 bases from V and 6 bases from J, the junction contained 8 bases not matched to a gene. The CDR3 runs 15 residues. Germline V gene sequence: CDR1 LGHDT, CDR2 YNNKEL (reference sequence). This CDR3 is CASRSAGLALNEQFF. CDR3 DNA sequence: TGTGCCAGCAGATCAGCGGGACTAGCGCTCAATGAGCAGTTCTTC.

The chain joins TRBV19 to TRBJ1-5, with TRBD1 matching 11 bases. V trimming: 7 bases; J trimming: 4 bases; junction bases outside the gene matches: 9. Germline CDR1 is LNHDA and CDR2 is SQIVND (reference sequence). The CDR3 is 16 amino acids. Written as DNA, the CDR3 is TGTGCCAGTAAGGGGACAGGGGGATCCTTAAATCAGCCCCAGCATTTT. It yields the protein CASKGTGGSLNQPQHF.

V and J are TRBV28 and TRBJ2-7; TRBD2 matches at 13 bases. With 7 bases clipped from V and 3 bases from J, the junction kept 6 bases outside the gene matches. Germline CDR1 MDHEN, CDR2 SYDVKM. The CDR3 runs to 15 residues. Written as DNA, the CDR3 is TGTGCCAGCATTTCACTAGCGGGAGGGGTCTACGAGCAGTACTTC. This translates into CASISLAGGVYEQYF.

The gene calls are TRBV5-1 and TRBJ2-7; possible D gene TRBD1, 6 bases. CDR1 and CDR2 from the germline V gene are SGHRS and YFSETQ. Trimming took 0 bases from V and 0 from J, leaving 10 bases between them. CDR3 length: 15 amino acids. CDR3 nucleotides: TGCGCCAGCAGCTTGGGGTGGACAGTCTCCTACGAGCAGTACTTC. Its translation is CASSLGWTVSYEQYF.

Note on this clone: This CDR3 is also generated by other DNA sequences in the sample. This chain links TRBV10-2 with TRBJ1-5; tentatively, D is TRBD1 (6 bases). Trimming removed 3 bases at V and 5 bases at J, with 8 bases between. There are 13 residues in the CDR3. CDR1 WSHSY and CDR2 SAAADI come from the germline V gene. As DNA, the CDR3 is TGCGCCAGCAGTGAACAGGGAGATCAGCCCCAGCATTTT. Amino acid sequence: CASSEQGDQPQHF.

For the CDR3, the DNA is TGTGCCAGCAGTTTATACGGACAGGGGGGAATAGGTCAGCCCCAGCATTTT. Protein: CASSLYGQGGIGQPQHF. The chain is built from TRBV28 and TRBJ1-5; 10 positions match TRBD1. This CDR3 has 17 residues. Germline V gene sequence: CDR1 MDHEN, CDR2 SYDVKM. The ends lost 1 base at V and 6 bases at J; junction bases unmatched: 9.

This sequence joins TRBV28 and TRBJ1-4; D is possibly TRBD1 (5 bases). The CDR3 has 13 residues. CDR1 MDHEN and CDR2 SYDVKM come from the germline V gene. With 10 bases removed from V and 5 bases from J, the gap between germline ends came to 14 bases. CDR3 in amino acids: CATGLGPNEKLFF. CDR3 coding DNA: TGTGCCACCGGCCTGGGGCCGAATGAAAAACTGTTTTTT.

This clone was detected once. The chain uses TRBV5-8 and TRBJ1-1, with D possibly matching TRBD1 (6 bases). There are 13 residues in the CDR3. V was clipped by 4 bases and J by 6 bases, with 13 bases between them. Germline V lookup: CDR1 SGHTS, CDR2 YDEGEE. The chain's CDR3 is CASSRDRISEAFF. CDR3 in DNA: TGTGCCAGCAGCCGAGACAGGATCTCTGAAGCTTTCTTT.

This clone has just one count. The chain links TRBV30 to TRBJ1-5; maybe TRBD1 (5 bases). Germline V gives CDR1 GTSNPN, CDR2 SVGIG (reference sequence). The CDR3 has 14 residues. Trimming took 5 bases from V and 1 from J, leaving 12 bases between them. DNA for the CDR3: TGTGCCTGGGCGGTGCGGGGGAGCAATCAGCCCCAGCATTTT. This codes for CAWAVRGSNQPQHF.

A few counts support this clone. This rearrangement joins TRBV27 to TRBJ2-1; D may be TRBD2 (5 bases). V dropped 2 bases and J dropped 4 bases, with 12 bases sitting between them. CDR1 MNHEY and CDR2 SMNVEV come from the germline V gene (reference sequence). The CDR3 is made up of 15 amino acids. CDR3 sequence (DNA): TGTGCCAGCAGTTTAATGGCGGGTACTTACAATGAGCAGTTCTTC. This gives the protein CASSLMAGTYNEQFF.

V gene TRBV6-5 combines with J gene TRBJ2-7, with a weak D call TRBD1 (6 bases). V was clipped by 6 bases and J by 6 bases, with 18 bases between them. From germline, CDR1 is MNHEY and CDR2 SVGAGI. This CDR3 has 14 residues. CDR3 sequence reads: CASSQGTPIAEQYF. The CDR3 DNA sequence: TGTGCCAGCAGCCAGGGGACCCCGATTGCCGAGCAGTACTTC.

CDR3 sequence reads: CASSIVPDNEQFF. CDR3 coding DNA: TGTGCCAGTAGTATAGTTCCGGACAATGAGCAGTTCTTC. The V call is TRBV19, the J call TRBJ2-1; D unclear. V shed 1 base and J shed 5 bases, with 6 bases lying between them. The germline CDR1 and CDR2 sequences are LNHDA and SQIVND (reference sequence). This CDR3 contains 13 residues.

J is TRBJ1-2 and V is TRBV20-1, with unresolved D. The CDR3 totals 12 residues. CDR1 DFQATT and CDR2 SNEGSKA come from the germline V gene (reference sequence). V lost 3 bases and J lost 2, with 7 bases in between. Written as DNA, the CDR3 is TGCAGTGCTAGTTACGGGAACTATGGCTACACCTTC. Protein sequence: CSASYGNYGYTF.

This clone was recorded a few times. This sequence joins TRBV19 and TRBJ1-3, with no clear D. The CDR3 has 14 amino acids. Trimming removed 5 bases from V and 0 bases from J, with 8 bases in between. CDR1 is LNHDA, CDR2 SQIVND, per germline (reference sequence). As DNA, the CDR3 is TGTGCCAGTAGTCCATCAGGCTCTGGAAACACCATATATTTT. Translation gives CASSPSGSGNTIYF.

The chain joins TRBV28 to TRBJ2-1; D might be TRBD2 (7 bases). Germline assignment: CDR1 MDHEN and CDR2 SYDVKM. The ends were cut back, 3 bases at V and 12 bases at J, with 24 bases in the middle. The CDR3 consists of 16 residues. CDR3 in DNA: TGTGCCAGCAGTTTGATGGGGGCGGGAGACCAAATAGGGCAGTTCTTC. It codes for CASSLMGAGDQIGQFF. Combining the CDR3 with reference TRBV28 and TRBJ2-1 gives the whole variable domain DVKVTQSSRYLVKRTGEKVFLECVQDMDHENMFWYRQDPGLGLRLIYFSYDVKMKEKGDIPEGYSVSREKKERFSLILESASTNQTSMYLCASSLMGAGDQIGQFFGPGTRLTVL.

J is TRBJ2-1 and V is TRBV3-1 (or the pseudogene TRBV3-2), with 7 bases identical to TRBD2. The germline gives CDR1 LGHDT, CDR2 YNNKEL (reference sequence). V dropped 2 bases and J dropped 2; count of bases not matched to a gene: 9. CDR3 size: 17 residues. CDR3 DNA sequence: TGTGCCAGCAGCCAACTGTTTGGGCGGGAGACCTACAATGAGCAGTTCTTC. Residues: CASSQLFGRETYNEQFF.

J is TRBJ1-5 and V is TRBV3-1 (or the pseudogene TRBV3-2), with 9 bases matching TRBD1. With V trimmed by 5 bases and J by 2 bases, 4 bases remained unmatched. The CDR3 length is 15 residues. CDR1 is LGHDT, CDR2 YNNKEL, per germline (reference sequence). The chain's CDR3 is CASSRTGAGNQPQHF. For the CDR3, the DNA is TGTGCCAGCAGCAGGACAGGGGCGGGCAATCAGCCCCAGCATTTT.

V usage is TRBV6-5 and J usage is TRBJ1-5; tentatively, D is TRBD1 (5 bases). This CDR3 spans 15 amino acids. The germline CDR1 and CDR2 sequences are MNHEY and SVGAGI. V was trimmed by 5 bases and J by 1 base, leaving 12 bases between them. The CDR3 is CASSPGPLSNQPQHF. CDR3 nucleotides: TGTGCCAGCAGTCCAGGGCCATTGAGCAATCAGCCCCAGCATTTT.